The sequence of this T cell receptor (beta chain) was determined in a study of cytomegalovirus exposure and HLA in healthy donors. Study-level findings and limits: The authors considered a cluster of highly shared sequence variants likely to be a sequencing artifact.

Healthy people donating bone marrow made up the donors. A note on this clone: The antigen remains undetermined.

Germline V gives CDR1 SGHAT, CDR2 FQDESV (reference sequence). The V and J ends lost 0 bases and 10 bases respectively, with 13 bases between them. The CDR3 contains 14 residues. Primers included in the PCR were 60 Vbeta and 13 Jbeta primers. Generated by immunoSEQ multiplex PCR, the TCRdb table keeps only in-frame clones and is missing some. The sample has about 150,000 clones; about four fifths are singletons. Sample: PBMCs. V and J are TRBV11-1 and TRBJ2-1; weak D call: TRBD1 (5 bases). The TCR was taken from a woman aged 50 to 60 in good health and CMV-seropositive. For the CDR3, the DNA is TGTGCCAGCAGCTTAGCGCGCAGGGTACCCGAGCAGTTCTTC. Translation: CASSLARRVPEQFF.